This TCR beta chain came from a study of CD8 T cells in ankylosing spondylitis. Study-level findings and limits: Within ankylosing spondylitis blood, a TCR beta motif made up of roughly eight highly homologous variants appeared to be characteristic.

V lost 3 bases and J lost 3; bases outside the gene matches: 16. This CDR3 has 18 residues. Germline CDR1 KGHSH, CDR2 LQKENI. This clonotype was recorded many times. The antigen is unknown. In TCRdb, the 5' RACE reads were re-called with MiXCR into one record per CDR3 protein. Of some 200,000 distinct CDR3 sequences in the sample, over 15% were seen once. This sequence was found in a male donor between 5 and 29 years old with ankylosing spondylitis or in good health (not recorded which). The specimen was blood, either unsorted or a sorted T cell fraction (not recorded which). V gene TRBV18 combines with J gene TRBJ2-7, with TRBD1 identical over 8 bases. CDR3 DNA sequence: TGTGCCAGCTCACCGGTTCGACAGGGGTCAAATCGTGGCTACGAGCAGTACTTC. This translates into CASSPVRQGSNRGYEQYF.